Described below is a single T cell receptor beta chain sequence and its context. The record originates from a study of early T cells in non-severe SARS-CoV-2 infection. V trimming: 9 bases; J trimming: 8 bases; junction bases outside the gene matches: 10. In germline, CDR1 is SGHNT, CDR2 YYREEE (reference sequence). The CDR3 sequence is 13 residues long. TCRdb called the 5' RACE reads again in MiXCR, with one record for every CDR3 protein. The sample comprises 30,000 to 45,000 distinct CDR3 sequences, 5.3% of which are singletons, and roughly 27% rests with the top ten. The V and J genes are TRBV5-4 and TRBJ2-1; 8 bases align to TRBD1. The TCR sequence derives from an adult who was a healthcare worker with PCR-confirmed SARS-CoV-2 infection or an uninfected control (not recorded which). The sequenced sample consisted of whole blood. The CDR3 DNA sequence: TGTGCCACCGGAGGACAGGGCCGGGATGAGCAGTTCTTC. Translated: CATGGQGRDEQFF.